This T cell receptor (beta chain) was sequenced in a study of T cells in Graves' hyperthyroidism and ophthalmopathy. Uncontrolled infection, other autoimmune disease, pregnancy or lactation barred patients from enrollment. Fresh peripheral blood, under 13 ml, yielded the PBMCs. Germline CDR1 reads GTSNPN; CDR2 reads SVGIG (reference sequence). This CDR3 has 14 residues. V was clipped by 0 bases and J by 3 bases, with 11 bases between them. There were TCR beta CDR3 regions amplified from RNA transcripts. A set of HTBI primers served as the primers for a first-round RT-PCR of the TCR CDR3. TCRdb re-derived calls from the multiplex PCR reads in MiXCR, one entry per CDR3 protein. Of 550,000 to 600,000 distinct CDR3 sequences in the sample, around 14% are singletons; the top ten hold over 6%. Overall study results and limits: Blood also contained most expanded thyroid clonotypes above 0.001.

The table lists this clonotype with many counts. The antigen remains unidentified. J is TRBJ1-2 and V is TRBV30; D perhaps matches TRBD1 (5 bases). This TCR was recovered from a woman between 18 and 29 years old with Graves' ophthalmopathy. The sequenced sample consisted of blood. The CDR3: CAWSVSDRYYGYTF. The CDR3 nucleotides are TGTGCCTGGAGTGTTTCTGACAGATACTATGGCTACACCTTC.